This passage covers 21 T cell receptor beta chains from one sample sequenced in a study of T cells in Graves' hyperthyroidism and ophthalmopathy. Researchers amplified the TCR beta CDR3 regions from RNA transcripts. The HTBI primer set served for first-round RT-PCR of the TCR CDR3. TCRdb ran MiXCR on the multiplex PCR reads and lists one entry per CDR3 protein. The data contain 280,000 or so distinct CDR3 sequences, approximately 26% of them singletons. The sample taken for sequencing was blood. Source of these receptors: a man aged 40-49 years with Graves' hyperthyroidism that later progressed to Graves' ophthalmopathy.

In its sample, this clonotype was seen many times. V gene TRBV28 combines with J gene TRBJ2-7; D not resolved. The CDR3 loop spans 13 amino acids. In germline, CDR1 is MDHEN, CDR2 SYDVKM. Trimming took 3 bases from V and 2 from J, leaving 8 bases between them. The CDR3 protein is CASSFGVPYEQYF. The DNA of the CDR3 is TGTGCCAGCAGTTTTGGGGTCCCCTACGAGCAGTACTTC.

On this clonotype itself: The junction departs from germline at one end; a sequencing error may be responsible. The chain has TRBV18 and TRBJ1-5; D not certain. The CDR3 has 17 residues. Germline V gene data show CDR1 as KGHSH and CDR2 as LQKENI. CDR3 DNA: TGTGTCAGCTTACCTCGCCCTACCACCCTCGGGGATCAGCCCCAGCATTTT. Encoded protein: CVSLPRPTTLGDQPQHF.

The rearrangement links TRBV20-1 to TRBJ2-5; 8 bases map to TRBD1. V lost 6 bases and J lost 2; bases outside the gene matches: 5. The germline V gene encodes CDR1 DFQATT and CDR2 SNEGSKA (reference sequence). This CDR3 is 13 amino acids long. For the CDR3, the DNA is TGCAGTGCCAGGGGGCGACGGCAAGAGACCCAGTACTTC. Its protein product is CSARGRRQETQYF.

The chain recombines TRBV30 with TRBJ1-1; TRBD1 matches at 9 bases. Trimming at V came to 1 base and at J to 3 bases, leaving 3 bases not matched to a gene. Germline assignment: CDR1 GTSNPN and CDR2 SVGIG (reference sequence). This CDR3 contains 14 residues. CDR3 in amino acids: CAWSAQGAYTEAFF. The CDR3 coding sequence is TGTGCCTGGAGTGCACAGGGGGCTTACACTGAAGCTTTCTTT.

DNA for the CDR3: TGTGCCAGCACTCTCAGGGGCTCGGAAAACATTCAGTACTTC. It yields the protein CASTLRGSENIQYF. The chain has TRBV12-3 or TRBV12-4 and TRBJ2-4; possible D gene TRBD1, 6 bases. This CDR3 is 14 amino acids long. V was pared by 7 bases and J by 5 bases, with 15 bases between.

There are many counts of this clonotype. The chain couples TRBV29-1 to TRBJ2-5; D call uncertain. The CDR3 is 11 residues long. Germline CDR1 is SQVTM and CDR2 is ANQGSEA. V gave up 5 bases and J gave up 2 bases, with 6 bases separating them. The chain's CDR3 is CSVSRQETQYF. CDR3 in DNA: TGCAGCGTTTCTCGGCAAGAGACCCAGTACTTC. The variable domain in full, with the rest retrieved from reference TRBV29-1 and TRBJ2-5, is SAVISQKPSRDICQRGTSLTIQCQVDSQVTMMFWYRQQPGQSLTLIATANQGSEATYESGFVIDKFPISRPNLTFSTLTVSNMSPEDSSIYLCSVSRQETQYFGPGTRLLVL.

The table lists this clonotype with many counts. This chain connects TRBV7-3 to TRBJ2-2; D unresolved. Germline V gene lookup returns CDR1 SGHTA and CDR2 FQGTGA. V was clipped by 2 bases and J by 2 bases, with 6 bases between them. There are 14 residues in the CDR3. This CDR3 is CASSLSLNTGELFF. The CDR3 DNA follows: TGTGCCAGCAGCTTATCACTTAACACCGGGGAGCTGTTTTTT. The whole variable domain, filled in from reference TRBV7-3 and TRBJ2-2, reads GAGVSQTPSNKVTEKGKYVELRCDPISGHTALYWYRQSLGQGPEFLIYFQGTGAADDSGLPNDRFFAVRPEGSVSTLKIQRTERGDSAVYLCASSLSLNTGELFFGEGSRLTVL.

The chain has TRBV20-1 and TRBJ2-5; no firm D call. The V gene's germline CDR1 is DFQATT and CDR2 SNEGSKA (reference sequence). Deletions cut 0 bases from V and 2 bases from J, with 10 bases between. The CDR3 is made up of 14 amino acids. CDR3 residues: CSARDFRLQETQYF. As DNA, the CDR3 is TGCAGTGCTAGAGATTTCAGGCTACAAGAGACCCAGTACTTC.

This clonotype was detected many times. V usage is TRBV29-1 and J usage is TRBJ1-2, with D possibly matching TRBD1 (6 bases). The CDR3 is 16 amino acids. CDR1 and CDR2 (germline): SQVTM, ANQGSEA. Deletions cut 3 bases from V and 3 bases from J, with 20 bases between. CDR3 coding DNA: TGCAGCGTTGAGGACAGCAACCCTGCTGGCTACTATGGCTACACCTTC. Amino acid sequence: CSVEDSNPAGYYGYTF. The complete variable domain, with remaining parts taken from reference TRBV29-1 and TRBJ1-2, reads SAVISQKPSRDICQRGTSLTIQCQVDSQVTMMFWYRQQPGQSLTLIATANQGSEATYESGFVIDKFPISRPNLTFSTLTVSNMSPEDSSIYLCSVEDSNPAGYYGYTFGSGTRLTVV.

Many counts were recorded for this clonotype. The rearrangement uses TRBV10-2 and TRBJ1-1, with TRBD1 matching over 10 bases. Germline values: CDR1 WSHSY, CDR2 SAAADI. The length of the CDR3 is 17 residues. After removal of 0 bases from V and 4 bases from J, the junction contained 8 bases not matched to a gene. In DNA, the CDR3 is TGCGCCAGCAGTGAGTCGGCATGGGACAGGGGCATCACTGAAGCTTTCTTT. Its translation is CASSESAWDRGITEAFF.

This clonotype was detected many times. The chain recombines TRBV28 with TRBJ1-1; 9 bases are a match to TRBD1. The V segment lost 6 bases and the J segment 4 bases; nucleotides outside the gene matches: 15. Germline values: CDR1 MDHEN, CDR2 SYDVKM. CDR3 size: 17 residues. The CDR3 sequence: CASRRDRGNFFGTEAFF. The CDR3 DNA reads as TGTGCCAGCAGGAGAGACAGGGGGAATTTTTTTGGCACTGAAGCTTTCTTT.

This clonotype was counted at least ten times. The chain joins TRBV5-5 to TRBJ1-5, with 7 positions matching TRBD1. The CDR3 runs to 14 residues. CDR1 SGHKS and CDR2 YYEKEE come from the germline V gene (reference sequence). The ends lost 4 bases at V and 4 bases at J; junction bases unmatched: 5. The CDR3: CASSIRQGNQPQHF. The CDR3 region has the DNA TGTGCCAGCAGCATCCGACAGGGTAATCAGCCCCAGCATTTT.

At least ten counts were recorded for this clonotype. This chain links TRBV7-2 with TRBJ2-2, with a tentative D call TRBD1 (5 bases). The germline CDR1 and CDR2 sequences are SGHTA and FQGNSA. V dropped 0 bases and J dropped 2 bases, with 19 bases sitting between them. The CDR3 spans 19 residues. This chain's CDR3 is CASSLAIRVVLGNTGELFF. The CDR3 DNA reads as TGTGCCAGCAGCTTAGCAATCAGGGTTGTTTTGGGTAACACCGGGGAGCTGTTTTTT.

This clonotype has only a few counts. The CDR3 DNA reads as TGTGCCATCTCGACAGACCTCTCCTACGAGCAGTACTTC. Its protein product is CAISTDLSYEQYF. This chain connects TRBV2 to TRBJ2-7; D is perhaps TRBD1 (5 bases). CDR1 and CDR2 (germline): SNHLY, FYNNEI. V lost 10 bases to trimming and J lost 0 bases, with 13 bases between them. This CDR3 region has 13 residues. Using reference TRBV2 and TRBJ2-7 for the parts outside the CDR3, the full variable domain is EPEVTQTPSHQVTQMGQEVILRCVPISNHLYFYWYRQILGQKVEFLVSFYNNEISEKSEIFDDQFSVERPDGSNFTLKIRSTKLEDSAMYFCAISTDLSYEQYFGPGTRLTVT.

This clonotype was observed a handful of times. The V and J genes are TRBV24-1 and TRBJ2-5, with TRBD1 identical over 7 bases. The CDR3 sequence is 15 residues long. The J segment lost 1 base and the V segment lost 3 bases, leaving 4 bases of the junction unmatched. Per germline, CDR1 KGHDR and CDR2 SFDVKD. The DNA for the CDR3 is TGTGCCACCAGTGATCCCGGGACAGTCCAAGAGACCCAGTACTTC. Translating gives CATSDPGTVQETQYF.

The chain links TRBV30 to TRBJ1-3; D ambiguous. Trimming cost V 0 bases and J 4 bases, with 4 bases left between them. This CDR3 is built from 12 residues. The germline V gene has CDR1 GTSNPN and CDR2 SVGIG (reference sequence). In DNA, the CDR3 is TGTGCCTGGAGTGTTGGGGGAAACACCATATATTTT. It yields the protein CAWSVGGNTIYF.

The CDR3 loop is CATSRALGSLNSNQPQHF. CDR3 sequence (DNA): TGTGCCACCAGCAGAGCGTTAGGCTCACTTAATAGCAATCAGCCCCAGCATTTT. The chain recombines TRBV15 with TRBJ1-5; D is ambiguous. Trimming shortened V by 1 base and J by 0 bases, and 16 bases separated the two germline ends. The CDR3 is 18 residues long. Germline values: CDR1 LNHNV, CDR2 YYDKDF (reference sequence).

This clonotype was seen at least ten times. V is TRBV7-3 and J is TRBJ2-5; 7 positions match TRBD1. CDR1 and CDR2 from the germline V gene are SGHTA and FQGTGA. V was clipped by 5 bases and J by 5 bases; unmatched bases: 8. The CDR3 is made up of 14 amino acids. The CDR3, as DNA: TGTGCCAGCAGCAAAGACAGGGAAAGCGAGACCCAGTACTTC. Amino acids: CASSKDRESETQYF.

This clonotype was picked up many times. This chain connects TRBV28 to TRBJ1-1; D possibly corresponds to TRBD1 (6 bases). Germline-derived CDR1 and CDR2 are MDHEN and SYDVKM. V was trimmed by 6 bases and J by 7 bases, leaving 15 bases between them. The CDR3 has 13 amino acids. As DNA, the CDR3 is TGTGCCAGCAGGTCAGGGGTGGTCGGTGAAGCTTTCTTT. Protein: CASRSGVVGEAFF.

This clonotype was seen at least ten times. V and J are TRBV6-5 and TRBJ1-2, with 10 bases that match TRBD1. The germline V gene encodes CDR1 MNHEY and CDR2 SVGAGI. Trimming cost V 6 bases and J 7 bases; bases outside gene matches: 5. The CDR3 has 13 amino acids. CDR3 coding DNA: TGTGCCAGCAGCCCCGGACAGGGGGTTGGCTACACCTTC. It yields the protein CASSPGQGVGYTF.

The rearrangement uses TRBV6-1 and TRBJ2-7; 12 bases match TRBD2. The CDR3 length is 13 residues. V gave up 4 bases and J gave up 12 bases; unmatched junction bases: 7. Germline V CDR1 and CDR2: MNHNS, SASEGT. The CDR3 sequence: CASSVRLAGAPYF. The CDR3 DNA is TGTGCCAGCAGTGTCCGACTAGCGGGGGCTCCGTACTTC.